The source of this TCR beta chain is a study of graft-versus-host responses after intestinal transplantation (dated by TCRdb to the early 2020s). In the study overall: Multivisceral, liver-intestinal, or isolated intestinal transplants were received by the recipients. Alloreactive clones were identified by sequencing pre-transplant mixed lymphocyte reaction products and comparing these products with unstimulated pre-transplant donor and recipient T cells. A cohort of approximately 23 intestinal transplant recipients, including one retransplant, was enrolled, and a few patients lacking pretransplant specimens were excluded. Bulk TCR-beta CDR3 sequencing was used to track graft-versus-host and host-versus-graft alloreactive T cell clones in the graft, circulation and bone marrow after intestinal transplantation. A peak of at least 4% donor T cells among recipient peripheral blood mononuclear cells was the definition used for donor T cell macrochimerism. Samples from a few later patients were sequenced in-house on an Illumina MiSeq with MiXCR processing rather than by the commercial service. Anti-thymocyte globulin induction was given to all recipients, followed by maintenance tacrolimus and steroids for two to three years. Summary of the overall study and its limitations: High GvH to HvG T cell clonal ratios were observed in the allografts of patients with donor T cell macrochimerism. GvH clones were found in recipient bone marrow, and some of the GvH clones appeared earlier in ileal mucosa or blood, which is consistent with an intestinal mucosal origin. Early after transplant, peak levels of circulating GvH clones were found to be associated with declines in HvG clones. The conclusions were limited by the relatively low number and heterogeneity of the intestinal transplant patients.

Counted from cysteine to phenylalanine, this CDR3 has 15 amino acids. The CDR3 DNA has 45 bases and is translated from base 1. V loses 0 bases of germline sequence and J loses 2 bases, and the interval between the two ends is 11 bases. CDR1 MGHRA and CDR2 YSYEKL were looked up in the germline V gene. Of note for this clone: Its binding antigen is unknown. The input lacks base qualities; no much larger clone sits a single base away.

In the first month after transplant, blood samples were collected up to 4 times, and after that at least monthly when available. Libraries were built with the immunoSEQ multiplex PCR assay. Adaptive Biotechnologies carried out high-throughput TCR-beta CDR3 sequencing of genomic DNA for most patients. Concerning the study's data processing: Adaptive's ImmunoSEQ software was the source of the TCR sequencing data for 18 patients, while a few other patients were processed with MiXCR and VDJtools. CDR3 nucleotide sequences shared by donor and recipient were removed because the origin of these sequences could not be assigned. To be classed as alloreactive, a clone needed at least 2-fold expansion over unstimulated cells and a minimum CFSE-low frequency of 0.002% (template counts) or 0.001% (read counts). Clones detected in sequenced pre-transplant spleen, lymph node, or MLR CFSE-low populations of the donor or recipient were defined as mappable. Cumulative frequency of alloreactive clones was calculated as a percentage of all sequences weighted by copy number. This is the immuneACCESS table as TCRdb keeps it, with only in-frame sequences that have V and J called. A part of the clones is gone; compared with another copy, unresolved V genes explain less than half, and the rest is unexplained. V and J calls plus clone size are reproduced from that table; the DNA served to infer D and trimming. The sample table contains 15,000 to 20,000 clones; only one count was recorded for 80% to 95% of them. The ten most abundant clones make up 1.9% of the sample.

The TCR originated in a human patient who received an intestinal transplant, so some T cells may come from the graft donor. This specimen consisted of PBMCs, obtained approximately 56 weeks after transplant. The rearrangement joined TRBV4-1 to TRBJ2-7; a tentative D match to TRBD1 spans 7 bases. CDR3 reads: CASSQEQGTPYEQYF. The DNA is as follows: TGCGCCAGCAGCCAAGAACAGGGGACTCCCTACGAGCAGTACTTC.